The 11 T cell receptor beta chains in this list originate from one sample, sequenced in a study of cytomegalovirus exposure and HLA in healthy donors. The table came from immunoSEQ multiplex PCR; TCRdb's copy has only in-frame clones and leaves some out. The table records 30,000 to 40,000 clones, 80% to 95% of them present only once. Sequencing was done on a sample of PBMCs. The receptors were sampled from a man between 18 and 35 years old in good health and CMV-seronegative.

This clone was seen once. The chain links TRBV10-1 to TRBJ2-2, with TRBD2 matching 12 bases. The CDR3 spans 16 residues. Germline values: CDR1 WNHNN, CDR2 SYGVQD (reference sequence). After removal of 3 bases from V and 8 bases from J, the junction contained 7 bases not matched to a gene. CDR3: CASSDSRLAGVGELFF. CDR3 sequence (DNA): TGCGCCAGCAGTGATTCCCGACTAGCGGGAGTGGGGGAGCTGTTTTTT.

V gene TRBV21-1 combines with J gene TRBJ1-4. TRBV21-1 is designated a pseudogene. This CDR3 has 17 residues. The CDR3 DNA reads TGTGCCAGCAGCAAAGAGGGGGGGTCCGAAACTAATGAAAAACTGTTTTTT. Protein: CASSKEGGSETNEKLFF.

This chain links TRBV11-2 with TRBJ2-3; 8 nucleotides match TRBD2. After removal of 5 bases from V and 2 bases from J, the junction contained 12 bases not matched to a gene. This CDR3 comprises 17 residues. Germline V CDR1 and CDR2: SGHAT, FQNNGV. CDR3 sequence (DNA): TGTGCCAGCAGCCCGGAACGGGGGCGGGGGGACACAGATACGCAGTATTTT. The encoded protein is CASSPERGRGDTDTQYF.

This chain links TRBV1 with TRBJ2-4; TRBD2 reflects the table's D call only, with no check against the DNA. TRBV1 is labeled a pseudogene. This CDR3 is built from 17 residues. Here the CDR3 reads CTSSQALAPTFKNIQYF. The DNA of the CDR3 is TGCACCAGCAGCCAGGCTCTAGCGCCGACTTTCAAAAACATTCAGTACTTC.

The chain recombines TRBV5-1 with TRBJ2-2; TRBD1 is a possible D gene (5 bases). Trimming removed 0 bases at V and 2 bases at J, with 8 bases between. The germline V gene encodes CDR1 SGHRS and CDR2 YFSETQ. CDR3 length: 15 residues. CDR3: CASSLGTQNTGELFF. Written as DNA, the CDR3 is TGCGCCAGCAGCTTGGGGACACAAAACACCGGGGAGCTGTTTTTT.

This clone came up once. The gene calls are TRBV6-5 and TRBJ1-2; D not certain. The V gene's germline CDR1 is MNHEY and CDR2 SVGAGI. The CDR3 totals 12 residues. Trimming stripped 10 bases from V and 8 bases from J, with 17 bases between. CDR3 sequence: CATVSGPWGYTF. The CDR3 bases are TGTGCCACCGTCTCGGGTCCGTGGGGCTACACCTTC.

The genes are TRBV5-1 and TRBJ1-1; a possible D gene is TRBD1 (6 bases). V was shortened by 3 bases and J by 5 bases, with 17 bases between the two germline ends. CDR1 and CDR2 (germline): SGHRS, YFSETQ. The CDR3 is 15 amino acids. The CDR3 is CASSWGAGARTEAFF. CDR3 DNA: TGCGCCAGCAGCTGGGGGGCGGGGGCGCGGACTGAAGCTTTCTTT.

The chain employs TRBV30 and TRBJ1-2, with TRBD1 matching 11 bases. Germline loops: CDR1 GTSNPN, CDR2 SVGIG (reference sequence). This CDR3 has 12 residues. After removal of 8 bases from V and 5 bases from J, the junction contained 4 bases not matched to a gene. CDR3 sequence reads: CAGTGGLYGYTF. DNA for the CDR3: TGTGCCGGGACAGGGGGGCTTTATGGCTACACCTTC.

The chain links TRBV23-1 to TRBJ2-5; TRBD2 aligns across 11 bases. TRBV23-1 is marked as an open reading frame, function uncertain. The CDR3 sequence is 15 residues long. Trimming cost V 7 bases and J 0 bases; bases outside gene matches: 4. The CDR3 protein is CASTSSGRYQETQYF. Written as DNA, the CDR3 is TGCGCCAGCACGTCTAGCGGGAGGTACCAAGAGACCCAGTACTTC.

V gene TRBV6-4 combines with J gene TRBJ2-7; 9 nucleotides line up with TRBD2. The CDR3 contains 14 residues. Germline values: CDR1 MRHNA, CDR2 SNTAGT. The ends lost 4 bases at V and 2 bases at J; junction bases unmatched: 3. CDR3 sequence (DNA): TGTGCCAGCAGTGTGGCTAGCGGGACCTACGAGCAGTACTTC. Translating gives CASSVASGTYEQYF.

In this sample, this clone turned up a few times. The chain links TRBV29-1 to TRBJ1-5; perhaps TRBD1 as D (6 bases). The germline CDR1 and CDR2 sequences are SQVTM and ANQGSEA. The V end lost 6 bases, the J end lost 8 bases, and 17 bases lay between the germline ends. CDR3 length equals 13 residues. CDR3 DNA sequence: TGCAGCGTAACCCTGGAGGGGGGGGAGCCCCAGCATTTT. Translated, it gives CSVTLEGGEPQHF. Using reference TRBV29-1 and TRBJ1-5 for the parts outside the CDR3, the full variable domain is SAVISQKPSRDICQRGTSLTIQCQVDSQVTMMFWYRQQPGQSLTLIATANQGSEATYESGFVIDKFPISRPNLTFSTLTVSNMSPEDSSIYLCSVTLEGGEPQHFGDGTRLSIL.